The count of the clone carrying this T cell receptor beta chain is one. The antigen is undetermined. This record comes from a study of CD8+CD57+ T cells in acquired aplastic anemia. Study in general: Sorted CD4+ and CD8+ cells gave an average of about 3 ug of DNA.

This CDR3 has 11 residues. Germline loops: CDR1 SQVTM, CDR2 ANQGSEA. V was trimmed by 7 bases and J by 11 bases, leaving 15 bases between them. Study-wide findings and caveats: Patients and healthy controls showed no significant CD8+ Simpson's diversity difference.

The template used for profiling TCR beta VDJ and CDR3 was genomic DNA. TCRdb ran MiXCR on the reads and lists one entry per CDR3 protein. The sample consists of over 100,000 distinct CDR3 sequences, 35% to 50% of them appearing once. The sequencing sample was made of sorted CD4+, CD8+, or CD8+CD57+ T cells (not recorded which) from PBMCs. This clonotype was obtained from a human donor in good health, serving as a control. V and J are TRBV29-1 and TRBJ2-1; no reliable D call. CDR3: CSAQFTIKQFF. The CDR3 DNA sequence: TGCAGCGCACAATTTACAATTAAGCAGTTCTTC.